The 22 T cell receptor beta chains presented below share a single source sample, sequenced in a study of T-cell reconstitution after alpha-beta-depleted transplantation in children (dated by TCRdb to the mid-2010s). Libraries were constructed by PCR. Instrument used: Illumina HiSeq 2500. TCR library preparation used molecular barcoding, with unique molecular identifiers applied to normalize quantification of the TCRbeta repertoire. The public reads were reprocessed in TCRdb via fastp at Q25 and MiXCR, keeping in-frame beta chains. Rows are combined by CDR3 protein, so each entry shows the most common genes and DNA. This sample holds around 580,000 distinct CDR3 sequences; 27% were observed only once. 30% to 45% of the sample belongs to the ten largest clones. The sample's treatment or condition label, decoded: allogeneic hematopoietic cell transplantation with graft depleted of TCRalphabeta T cells and CD19 B cells.

This specimen was PBMCs, taken before TCRalphabeta/CD19-depleted stem cell transplant. All receptors come from a boy in the first two years of life with Wiskott-Aldrich syndrome, due to receive a stem cell transplant.

The CDR3 reads CASSQDLGSGISYNEQFF. CDR3 sequence (DNA): TGTGCCAGCAGCCAAGATCTAGGAAGCGGGATCTCCTACAATGAGCAGTTCTTC. The V call is TRBV3-1, the J call TRBJ2-1; 7 nucleotides match TRBD2. The CDR3 runs to 18 residues. CDR1 LGHDT and CDR2 YNNKEL come from the germline V gene (reference sequence). The V gene end was trimmed by 0 bases and the J gene end by 0 bases; junction bases not matched to a gene: 8.

The chain recombines TRBV30 with TRBJ2-2; 7 bases align to TRBD1. Germline loops: CDR1 GTSNPN, CDR2 SVGIG (reference sequence). The CDR3 is 14 residues long. Trimming took 0 bases from V and 8 from J; bases not matched to a gene: 6. For the CDR3, the DNA is TGTGCCTGGAGTGTAGGGGGCCTAAGGGGGGAGCTGTTTTTT. Translating it yields CAWSVGGLRGELFF.

This clonotype was observed a handful of times. The chain combines TRBV13 with TRBJ2-5; no clear D gene. Trimming took off 5 bases at V and 1 base at J, with 17 bases between the two ends. The V gene's germline CDR1 is PRHDT and CDR2 FYEKMQ (reference sequence). The CDR3 spans 16 residues. CDR3 in DNA: TGTGCCAGCAGCCGCCTTGGATCCGTAAGCCAAGAGACCCAGTACTTC. Amino acids: CASSRLGSVSQETQYF. The entire variable domain, with the rest obtained from reference TRBV13 and TRBJ2-5, is as follows: AAGVIQSPRHLIKEKRETATLKCYPIPRHDTVYWYQQGPGQDPQFLISFYEKMQSDKGSIPDRFSAQQFSDYHSELNMSSLELGDSALYFCASSRLGSVSQETQYFGPGTRLLVL.

The chain combines TRBV6-2 or TRBV6-3 with TRBJ2-1, with D unresolved. Trimming pared 0 bases from V and 11 bases from J, leaving 5 bases between. Germline CDR1 reads MNHEY; CDR2 reads SVGEGT. The CDR3 is made up of 11 amino acids. CDR3 sequence reads: CASSYSAKQFF. CDR3 nucleotide sequence: TGTGCCAGCAGTTACTCAGCTAAGCAGTTCTTC.

This clonotype was detected a few times. J is TRBJ1-1 and V is TRBV6-6; D gene ambiguous. Per the germline V gene, CDR1 is MNHNY and CDR2 is SVGAGI (reference sequence). CDR3 size: 12 residues. The V gene lost 0 bases and the J gene lost 6 bases, with 5 bases spanning the gap. CDR3 sequence reads: CASSYSGSEAFF. Here the CDR3 DNA reads TGTGCCAGCAGTTACTCTGGATCTGAAGCTTTCTTT.

This clonotype turned up a few times. J is TRBJ2-1 and V is TRBV4-1; a weak D match, TRBD1 (6 bases). V lost 4 bases, J lost 4 bases, and 20 bases lay in between. Germline CDR1 is MGHRA and CDR2 is YSYEKL. This CDR3 has 17 residues. This chain's CDR3 is CASSPPHPRGWYNEQFF. As DNA, the CDR3 is TGCGCCAGCAGCCCACCACACCCCAGGGGATGGTACAATGAGCAGTTCTTC.

The rearrangement uses TRBV20-1 and TRBJ2-3, with 10 bases that match TRBD2. Germline values: CDR1 DFQATT, CDR2 SNEGSKA (reference sequence). The CDR3 has 14 residues. Trimming took 4 bases from V and 5 from J; bases not matched to a gene: 6. This CDR3 reads CSATPSGRLDTQYF. Written as DNA, the CDR3 is TGCAGTGCTACCCCTAGCGGGAGATTAGATACGCAGTATTTT.

The chain carries TRBV5-6 and TRBJ2-5; the D gene is possibly TRBD1 (6 bases). The CDR3 spans 15 residues. Trimming removed 0 bases from V and 3 bases from J, with 12 bases in between. From germline, CDR1 is SGHDT and CDR2 YYEEEE. In DNA, the CDR3 is TGTGCCAGCAGCTTGGTAAAGGACAGCGAAGAGACCCAGTACTTC. Its protein product is CASSLVKDSEETQYF.

A single count supports this clonotype. CDR3 sequence: CASSYSTGRGEQYF. As DNA, the CDR3 is TGTGCCAGCAGTTACTCTACTGGCCGGGGTGAGCAGTACTTC. The rearrangement uses TRBV6-5 and TRBJ2-7, with a tentative D call TRBD2 (5 bases). In germline, CDR1 is MNHEY, CDR2 SVGAGI. V lost 0 bases to trimming and J lost 7 bases, with 13 bases between them. The CDR3 is made up of 14 amino acids.

This clonotype came up a few times. The chain couples TRBV5-1 to TRBJ1-4; D may be TRBD1 (6 bases). Trimming stripped 4 bases from V and 8 bases from J, with 12 bases between. Germline CDR1 is SGHRS and CDR2 is YFSETQ. This CDR3 is 13 amino acids long. The CDR3 sequence: CASSTTGDEKLFF. In DNA, the CDR3 is TGCGCCAGCAGCACGACAGGAGACGAAAAACTGTTTTTT.

Many counts were recorded for this clonotype. The chain uses TRBV5-6 and TRBJ2-4; 9 positions match TRBD1. CDR1 SGHDT and CDR2 YYEEEE come from the germline V gene. This CDR3 is 13 amino acids long. V was pared by 4 bases and J by 10 bases, with 6 bases of the junction left unmatched. The DNA for the CDR3 is TGTGCCAGCAGCCGGGACAGGGATGGGATTCAGTACTTC. Translation gives CASSRDRDGIQYF.

The chain is built from TRBV29-1 and TRBJ1-3, with no clear D. Trimming shortened V by 6 bases and J by 0 bases, and 3 bases separated the two germline ends. The CDR3 is 11 residues long. Germline V lookup: CDR1 SQVTM, CDR2 ANQGSEA. The chain's CDR3 is CSVSSGNTIYF. The CDR3 DNA follows: TGCAGCGTCAGCTCTGGAAACACCATATATTTT.

The CDR3 here is CSGGTGLETQYF. Here the CDR3 DNA reads TGCAGCGGGGGGACAGGACTAGAGACCCAGTACTTC. The J gene is TRBJ2-5, the V gene TRBV20-1, with D maybe TRBD1 (8 bases). Germline loops: CDR1 DFQATT, CDR2 SNEGSKA (reference sequence). The CDR3 loop spans 12 amino acids.

V usage is TRBV10-3 and J usage is TRBJ2-3, with 8 bases matching TRBD1. Per the germline V gene, CDR1 is ENHRY and CDR2 is SYGVKD. CDR3 length equals 15 residues. V lost 7 bases and J lost 3; bases outside the gene matches: 9. CDR3 nucleotide sequence: TGTGCCATCAATGCAGGACAGGGAGGAACAGATACGCAGTATTTT. This encodes CAINAGQGGTDTQYF.

The rearrangement links TRBV20-1 to TRBJ2-3, with 11 bases that match TRBD2. Germline V CDR1 and CDR2: DFQATT, SNEGSKA (reference sequence). Trimming cost V 3 bases and J 1 base; bases outside gene matches: 12. This CDR3 contains 18 residues. CDR3 protein: CSARATSGSRGRTDTQYF. CDR3 nucleotide sequence: TGCAGTGCTAGGGCAACTAGCGGGAGTAGAGGCCGCACAGATACGCAGTATTTT.

This chain uses TRBV3-1 with TRBJ1-3; the match to TRBD1 covers 9 bases. CDR1 LGHDT and CDR2 YNNKEL come from the germline V gene (reference sequence). CDR3 length: 15 amino acids. V lost 5 bases to trimming and J lost 4 bases; unmatched junction nucleotides: 6. CDR3 loop: CASSNRGLGGNTIYF. The CDR3 DNA follows: TGTGCCAGCAGCAACAGGGGGCTTGGCGGAAACACCATATATTTT.

This chain connects TRBV7-2 to TRBJ1-5; D not resolved. The CDR3 has 13 amino acids. V was cut by 4 bases and J by 3 bases, with 7 bases left in between. Per the germline V gene, CDR1 is SGHTA and CDR2 is FQGNSA. The CDR3 spells CASSSKTNQPQHF. The CDR3 DNA reads TGTGCCAGCAGCTCCAAAACCAATCAGCCCCAGCATTTT.

This clonotype was counted only a few times. This chain connects TRBV29-1 to TRBJ2-5; TRBD1 or TRBD2 may be the D gene (5 bases each). This CDR3 region has 15 residues. Trimming cost V 4 bases and J 4 bases, with 19 bases left between them. Per the germline V gene, CDR1 is SQVTM and CDR2 is ANQGSEA. The CDR3 DNA sequence: TGCAGCGTTGCTATCGGGACGGACCCACGAGAGACCCAGTACTTC. Translation gives CSVAIGTDPRETQYF. The full variable domain, rest sourced from reference TRBV29-1 and TRBJ2-5, is SAVISQKPSRDICQRGTSLTIQCQVDSQVTMMFWYRQQPGQSLTLIATANQGSEATYESGFVIDKFPISRPNLTFSTLTVSNMSPEDSSIYLCSVAIGTDPRETQYFGPGTRLLVL.

This chain connects TRBV5-1 to TRBJ2-2; D is ambiguous. V was cut by 4 bases and J by 6 bases, with 13 bases left in between. Germline assignment: CDR1 SGHRS and CDR2 YFSETQ. CDR3 length: 14 amino acids. The CDR3 region has the DNA TGCGCCAGCAGCCTGGGTATCCGTTCCGGGGAGCTGTTTTTT. Its protein product is CASSLGIRSGELFF.

This clonotype has only a few counts. This rearrangement joins TRBV7-3 to TRBJ2-1; TRBD2 matches at 7 bases. CDR3 length: 15 amino acids. V lost 2 bases and J lost 9; bases outside the gene matches: 10. Germline CDR1 and CDR2: SGHTA and FQGTGA. CDR3 bases: TGTGCCAGCAGCTTATATAGTGCGTGGGAGGGTGAGCAGTTCTTC. It is translated as CASSLYSAWEGEQFF.

This chain links TRBV12-3 or TRBV12-4 with TRBJ2-7; 10 nucleotides line up with TRBD1. The CDR3 has 15 amino acids. Trimming removed 5 bases from V and 3 bases from J; junction bases left unmatched: 7. The CDR3 loop is CASSPAGQGFYEQYF. CDR3 DNA: TGTGCCAGCAGTCCCGCGGGACAGGGGTTCTACGAGCAGTACTTC.

This chain connects TRBV5-1 to TRBJ2-3; D gene unclear. V gave up 0 bases and J gave up 8 bases, with 13 bases separating them. Germline V CDR1 and CDR2: SGHRS, YFSETQ. The CDR3 extends over 14 amino acids. The CDR3 is CASSLGFTVGTQYF. The CDR3 region has the DNA TGCGCCAGCAGCTTGGGATTTACAGTGGGTACGCAGTATTTT.